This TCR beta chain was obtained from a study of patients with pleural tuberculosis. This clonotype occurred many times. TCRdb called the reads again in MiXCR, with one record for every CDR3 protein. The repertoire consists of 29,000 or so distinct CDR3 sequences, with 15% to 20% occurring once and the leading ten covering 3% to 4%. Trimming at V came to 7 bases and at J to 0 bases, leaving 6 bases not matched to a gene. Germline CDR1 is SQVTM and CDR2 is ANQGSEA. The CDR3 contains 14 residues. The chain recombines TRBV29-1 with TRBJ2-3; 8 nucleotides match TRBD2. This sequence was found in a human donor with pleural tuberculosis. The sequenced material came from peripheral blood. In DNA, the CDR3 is TGCAGCGCCGGGACTAGGACTAGCACAGATACGCAGTATTTT. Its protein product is CSAGTRTSTDTQYF.